The sequence of this T cell receptor beta chain was determined in a study of T-cell reconstitution after alpha-beta-depleted transplantation in children. This clonotype was recorded many times. CDR3 length: 13 residues. The V gene's germline CDR1 is SEHNR and CDR2 FQNEAQ (reference sequence). V trimming: 5 bases; J trimming: 9 bases; junction bases outside the gene matches: 1. Unique molecular identifiers were incorporated when the TCRbeta library was constructed. TCRdb independently ran MiXCR on the PCR reads; one entry per CDR3 protein. The profile shows approximately 300,000 distinct CDR3 sequences, 10% of them singletons.

This clonotype was obtained from a boy under two years old with acute myeloid leukemia, due to receive a stem cell transplant. The chain uses TRBV7-9 and TRBJ1-6; 10 bases are shared with TRBD1. The sequenced sample was PBMCs, obtained before TCRalphabeta/CD19-depleted stem cell transplant. The CDR3 DNA follows: TGTGCCAGCAGCCGGGACAGGGGTTCACCCCTCCACTTT. It specifies CASSRDRGSPLHF.